This T cell receptor (beta chain) was recovered during a study of blood T cell repertoires in COVID-19. Profiling relied on immunoSEQ multiplex PCR, and the TCRdb table lists in-frame clones only, not all of them. The table records over 250,000 clones, roughly 90% of them present only once. Sequenced material: peripheral blood. The sequence derives from a man aged 50 or older with acute or convalescent COVID-19.

CDR3 sequence: CASGLVWGTVYGNTIYF. As DNA, the CDR3 is TGTGCTAGTGGTTTGGTATGGGGGACAGTCTATGGAAACACCATATATTTT. The chain couples TRBV12-5 to TRBJ1-3, with 7 bases identical to TRBD1. The germline V gene has CDR1 LGHNT and CDR2 FRNRAP. After removal of 0 bases from V and 3 bases from J, the junction contained 8 bases not matched to a gene. The CDR3 covers 17 residues. The variable domain in full, completed from reference TRBV12-5 and TRBJ1-3, reads DARVTQTPRHKVTEMGQEVTMRCQPILGHNTVFWYRQTMMQGLELLAYFRNRAPLDDSGMPKDRFSAEMPDATLATLKIQPSEPRDSAVYFCASGLVWGTVYGNTIYFGEGSWLTVV.